This T cell receptor beta chain was identified in a study of shared clonotypes between healthy human individuals. Study observations and caveats: Among the subsets, naive ones generally showed larger estimated richness than memory ones. Only blood underwent sampling, and tissue repertoires likely differ.

The table lists this clone with a count of one. Its antigen is still unknown. The assay was immunoSEQ multiplex PCR, and TCRdb's table has in-frame clones only and misses some. Here the sample spans some 2.4 million clones, more than 85% being singletons. This CDR3 spans 15 amino acids. J gave up 6 bases and V 0 bases, and 3 bases lay outside the gene matches. The TCR sequence derives from a young man in good health. Some clones in this sample may be carry-over from other donors' samples. The sequencing sample was made of naive CD4+ T cells from PBMCs. As for subset: CD45RA+ positively selected. V usage is TRBV5-3 and J usage is TRBJ2-2; 9 positions match TRBD1. TRBV5-3 is filed as an ORF, its function uncertain. The CDR3 loop reads CARSLGDRDPGELFF. CDR3 bases: TGTGCCAGAAGCTTGGGGGACAGGGACCCCGGGGAGCTGTTTTTT.